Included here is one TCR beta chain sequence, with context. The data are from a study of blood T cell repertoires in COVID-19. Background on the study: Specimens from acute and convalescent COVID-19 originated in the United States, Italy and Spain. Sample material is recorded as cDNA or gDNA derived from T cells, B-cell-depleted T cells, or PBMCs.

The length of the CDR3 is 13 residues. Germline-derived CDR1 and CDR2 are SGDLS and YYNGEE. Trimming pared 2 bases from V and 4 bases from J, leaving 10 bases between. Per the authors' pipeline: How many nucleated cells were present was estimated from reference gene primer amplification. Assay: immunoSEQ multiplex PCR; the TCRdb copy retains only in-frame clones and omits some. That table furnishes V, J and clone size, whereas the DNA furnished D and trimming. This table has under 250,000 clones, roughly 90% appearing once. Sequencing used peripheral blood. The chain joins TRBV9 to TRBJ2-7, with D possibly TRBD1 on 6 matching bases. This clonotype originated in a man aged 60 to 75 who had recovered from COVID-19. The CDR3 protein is CASSVTGQYEQYF. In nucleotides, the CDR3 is TGTGCCAGCAGCGTCACAGGGCAGTACGAGCAGTACTTC.